The 30 T cell receptor beta chains below all came from one sample that was sequenced in a study of control samples from healthy donors and cancer patients. Repertoires were generated with immunoSEQ multiplex PCR, while TCRdb's copy carries only in-frame clones and drops some. The sample contains 130,000 to 150,000 clones, just under 95% of which appear only once. The sequenced sample consisted of PBMCs. The receptor set was obtained from a man between 60 and 75 years old with colorectal cancer.

This rearrangement joins TRBV5-8 to TRBJ2-5, with D perhaps TRBD2 (5 bases). The V end was cut by 0 bases, the J end by 3 bases, with 12 bases between. Germline values: CDR1 SGHTS, CDR2 YDEGEE. The CDR3 totals 15 residues. This CDR3 is CASSLAVSGEETQYF. DNA of the CDR3: TGTGCCAGCAGCTTGGCCGTAAGCGGCGAAGAGACCCAGTACTTC.

This clone was counted once. The chain uses TRBV7-2 and TRBJ2-5; TRBD1 agrees at 9 bases. J lost 2 bases, V lost 1 base, and 2 bases had no gene match. The germline gives CDR1 SGHTA, CDR2 FQGNSA. CDR3 length equals 15 residues. CDR3 region: CASSLGDRDQETQYF. DNA of the CDR3: TGTGCCAGCAGCTTAGGGGACAGGGATCAAGAGACCCAGTACTTC.

This chain uses TRBV9 with TRBJ2-1; perhaps TRBD1 as D (6 bases). The CDR3 has 15 residues. Between the trimmed V and J ends, which lost 4 bases and 5 bases, there was a span of 16 bases. CDR1 is SGDLS and CDR2 is YYNGEE in the germline V gene. The CDR3 protein is CASSPRGGSHNEQFF. DNA for the CDR3: TGTGCCAGCAGCCCGAGAGGGGGATCCCACAATGAGCAGTTCTTC. Based on the CDR3 plus reference TRBV9 and TRBJ2-1, the full variable domain is DSGVTQTPKHLITATGQRVTLRCSPRSGDLSVYWYQQSLDQGLQFLIQYYNGEERAKGNILERFSAQQFPDLHSELNLSSLELGDSALYFCASSPRGGSHNEQFFGPGTRLTVL.

The table lists this clone with a few counts. The rearrangement joins TRBV10-1 to TRBJ2-7; no clear D. Germline V gives CDR1 WNHNN, CDR2 SYGVQD (reference sequence). The CDR3 contains 8 residues. Trimming cost V 6 bases and J 10 bases, with 4 bases left between them. For the CDR3, the DNA is TGCGCCAGCAGCCCCCAGTACTTC. Its protein is CASSPQYF.

The V gene is TRBV6-5, the J gene TRBJ1-2; maybe TRBD1 (5 bases). The germline gives CDR1 MNHEY, CDR2 SVGAGI. This CDR3 comprises 14 residues. Between the trimmed V and J ends, which lost 7 bases and 2 bases, there was a span of 14 bases. The CDR3 spells CASMSGTGNYGYTF. Written as DNA, the CDR3 is TGTGCCAGCATGTCAGGGACGGGGAACTATGGCTACACCTTC.

DNA for the CDR3: TGTGCCAGCTCCCCTAGACAGGGAGGCACAGATACGCAGTATTTT. It specifies CASSPRQGGTDTQYF. This chain uses TRBV18 with TRBJ2-3; TRBD1 matches 7 bases. Germline V gives CDR1 KGHSH, CDR2 LQKENI. With V trimmed by 6 bases and J by 1 base, 7 bases remained unmatched. The CDR3 has 15 residues.

This chain links TRBV2 with TRBJ2-6; the D gene could be TRBD1 or TRBD2 (5 bases each). The CDR3 runs 16 residues. Per the germline V gene, CDR1 is SNHLY and CDR2 is FYNNEI. The V gene lost 0 bases and the J gene lost 4 bases, with 10 bases spanning the gap. The CDR3 DNA follows: TGTGCCAGCAGTGAAGCGCCCGGGGCCGGGGCCAACGTCCTGACTTTC. Residues: CASSEAPGAGANVLTF.

This chain links TRBV7-2 with TRBJ2-3; D is undetermined. Germline V CDR1 and CDR2: SGHTA, FQGNSA. The CDR3 has 13 amino acids. Trimming took off 2 bases at V and 4 bases at J, with 7 bases between the two ends. The CDR3 DNA reads TGTGCCAGCAGCTTATTCCCACCAGATACGCAGTATTTT. It is translated as CASSLFPPDTQYF. The full variable domain, with the rest looked up from reference TRBV7-2 and TRBJ2-3, is GAGVSQSPSNKVTEKGKDVELRCDPISGHTALYWYRQSLGQGLEFLIYFQGNSAPDKSGLPSDRFSAERTGGSVSTLTIQRTQQEDSAVYLCASSLFPPDTQYFGPGTRLTVL.

The V gene is TRBV5-6, the J gene TRBJ1-6; D is ambiguous. With 0 bases removed from V and 7 bases from J, the gap between germline ends came to 8 bases. CDR1 SGHDT and CDR2 YYEEEE come from the germline V gene. This CDR3 contains 14 residues. CDR3 sequence: CASSLVSPNSPLHF. The CDR3, as DNA: TGTGCCAGCAGCTTGGTTTCACCGAATTCACCCCTCCACTTT.

The genes are TRBV10-3 and TRBJ2-1, with D possibly being TRBD2 (6 bases). The CDR3 length is 14 residues. Germline values: CDR1 ENHRY, CDR2 SYGVKD. The V end was cut by 8 bases, the J end by 5 bases, with 16 bases between. Here the CDR3 DNA reads TGTGCCATCTCCTCGGGGAGGCTTGACAATGAGCAGTTCTTC. Translating it yields CAISSGRLDNEQFF.

V usage is TRBV6-5 and J usage is TRBJ2-7; tentatively, D is TRBD2 (6 bases). The germline V gene encodes CDR1 MNHEY and CDR2 SVGAGI. Trimming took 2 bases from V and 7 from J, leaving 12 bases between them. There are 13 residues in the CDR3. The CDR3 spells CASSYVRAGEQYF. In DNA form, the CDR3 reads TGTGCCAGCAGTTACGTCAGGGCGGGGGAGCAGTACTTC.

The gene calls are TRBV9 and TRBJ1-2, with D possibly matching TRBD1 (6 bases). V dropped 2 bases and J dropped 4 bases, with 12 bases sitting between them. The CDR3 contains 14 residues. CDR1 and CDR2 (germline): SGDLS, YYNGEE. CDR3 residues: CASSVIGGSYGYTF. In DNA form, the CDR3 reads TGTGCCAGCAGCGTCATAGGGGGGTCCTATGGCTACACCTTC.

The chain joins TRBV28 to TRBJ2-1; 8 bases are shared with TRBD2. Germline V gives CDR1 MDHEN, CDR2 SYDVKM. The ends lost 3 bases at V and 10 bases at J; junction bases unmatched: 5. The CDR3 runs to 13 residues. This chain's CDR3 is CASSFRGGSEQFF. The CDR3 DNA reads TGTGCCAGCAGTTTTCGGGGGGGCAGCGAGCAGTTCTTC.

The chain combines TRBV6-1 with TRBJ1-6, with D perhaps matching TRBD1 (5 bases). The V end lost 3 bases, the J end lost 0 bases, and 15 bases lay between the germline ends. Germline V lookup: CDR1 MNHNS, CDR2 SASEGT. The CDR3 consists of 18 residues. The CDR3 spells CASSDMTRGSSYNSPLHF. Written as DNA, the CDR3 is TGTGCCAGCAGTGACATGACAAGGGGAAGCTCCTATAATTCACCCCTCCACTTT.

The DNA of the CDR3 is TGTGCCACCAGCAGTGGGACAGGGGGATACAATCAGCCCCAGCATTTT. Amino acids: CATSSGTGGYNQPQHF. The rearrangement joins TRBV15 to TRBJ1-5, with 11 bases matching TRBD1. Losses at the gene ends were 3 bases for V and 3 bases for J; bases not matched to a gene: 4. CDR3 length: 16 amino acids. From germline, CDR1 is LNHNV and CDR2 YYDKDF (reference sequence).

The chain recombines TRBV7-8 with TRBJ2-2; TRBD1 aligns across 7 bases. With 4 bases clipped from V and 7 bases from J, the junction kept 3 bases outside the gene matches. The length of the CDR3 is 13 residues. The germline CDR1 and CDR2 sequences are SGHVS and FQNEAQ. DNA for the CDR3: TGTGCCAGCAGCTGGGACAGTGTCGGGGAGCTGTTTTTT. It yields the protein CASSWDSVGELFF.

The CDR3 spells CASSSIWGGTYGYTF. CDR3 nucleotides: TGTGCCAGCAGCTCCATATGGGGAGGGACCTATGGCTACACCTTC. The genes are TRBV7-9 and TRBJ1-2; D is possibly TRBD1 (5 bases). Germline V gene lookup returns CDR1 SEHNR and CDR2 FQNEAQ (reference sequence). The CDR3 totals 15 residues. Trimming cost V 4 bases and J 4 bases, with 16 bases left between them.

The chain uses TRBV4-2 and TRBJ2-2; the match to TRBD2 covers 10 bases. The CDR3 runs to 18 residues. J lost 0 bases, V lost 6 bases, and 10 bases had no gene match. Germline assignment: CDR1 LGHNA and CDR2 YNFKEQ. CDR3 loop: CASSPRSSGGANTGELFF. The CDR3 DNA reads as TGTGCCAGCAGTCCAAGGTCGAGCGGGGGGGCGAACACCGGGGAGCTGTTTTTT.

V gene TRBV18 combines with J gene TRBJ2-2; D ambiguous. Trimming stripped 2 bases from V and 6 bases from J, with 4 bases between. Germline loops: CDR1 KGHSH, CDR2 LQKENI. The CDR3 totals 12 residues. In nucleotides, the CDR3 is TGTGCCAGCTCACCAGGGTCCGGGGAGCTGTTTTTT. It yields the protein CASSPGSGELFF.

V and J are TRBV19 and TRBJ1-1; D is unresolved. The ends were cut back, 6 bases at V and 5 bases at J, with 13 bases in the middle. Germline CDR1 and CDR2: LNHDA and SQIVND (reference sequence). The CDR3 runs 13 residues. CDR3 coding DNA: TGTGCCAGTAGAATGCCCCCGGGGACTGAAGCTTTCTTT. This gives the protein CASRMPPGTEAFF.

The rearrangement links TRBV4-1 to TRBJ2-7; 9 bases line up with TRBD1. The CDR3 is 15 amino acids. The germline V gene has CDR1 MGHRA and CDR2 YSYEKL. Trimming removed 3 bases from V and 4 bases from J; junction bases left unmatched: 7. CDR3 nucleotides: TGCGCCAGCAGCCAGTTCGGGACAGGGCAGTACGAGCAGTACTTC. It codes for CASSQFGTGQYEQYF.

The chain uses TRBV7-2 and TRBJ2-2; TRBD2 agrees at 11 bases. After removal of 3 bases from V and 2 bases from J, the junction contained 5 bases not matched to a gene. The CDR3 consists of 17 residues. Looked up from germline, CDR1 is SGHTA and CDR2 is FQGNSA. The CDR3 here is CASSLTSGATNTGELFF. The CDR3 coding sequence is TGTGCCAGCAGCTTGACTAGCGGGGCAACAAACACCGGGGAGCTGTTTTTT.

The gene calls are TRBV29-1 and TRBJ2-7; TRBD1 agrees at 7 bases. V was pared by 7 bases and J by 2 bases, with 5 bases of the junction left unmatched. The CDR3 loop spans 12 amino acids. The germline gives CDR1 SQVTM, CDR2 ANQGSEA. CDR3 DNA sequence: TGCAGCGGTGGACAGGAAGCCTACGAGCAGTACTTC. Its translation is CSGGQEAYEQYF.

The rearrangement uses TRBV6-6 and TRBJ2-5, with TRBD1 matching over 10 bases. The CDR3 spans 16 residues. Germline CDR1 and CDR2: MNHNY and SVGAGI (reference sequence). The junction had 7 bases not matched to a gene; V was cut back by 5 bases and J by 1 base. CDR3 nucleotide sequence: TGTGCCAGCAGTGCGGACAGGGGGAGAGGCCAAGAGACCCAGTACTTC. This gives the protein CASSADRGRGQETQYF.

V and J are TRBV24-1 and TRBJ1-5, with D perhaps TRBD1 (5 bases). The V end was cut by 9 bases, the J end by 8 bases, with 19 bases between. The CDR3 runs to 14 residues. The germline V gene encodes CDR1 KGHDR and CDR2 SFDVKD. CDR3 bases: TGTGCCACCGCCGGAACGGGAGGGGTGAAGCCCCAGCATTTT. Amino acid sequence: CATAGTGGVKPQHF.

The chain employs TRBV3-1 (or the pseudogene TRBV3-2) and TRBJ2-7; D unresolved. Germline V gene sequence: CDR1 LGHDT, CDR2 YNNKEL (reference sequence). This CDR3 region has 15 residues. Trimming took 0 bases from V and 0 from J, leaving 9 bases between them. The CDR3 loop reads CASSQDTTPSYEQYF. The DNA for the CDR3 is TGTGCCAGCAGCCAAGACACGACTCCCTCCTACGAGCAGTACTTC.

The CDR3 coding sequence is TGTGCCAGCAGCTTACAGGGGGGCAGTAGCACTGAAGCTTTCTTT. Translating it yields CASSLQGGSSTEAFF. The chain has TRBV7-9 and TRBJ1-1; TRBD1 agrees at 7 bases. Trimming removed 2 bases from V and 4 bases from J; junction bases left unmatched: 7. This CDR3 spans 15 amino acids. Germline V CDR1 and CDR2: SEHNR, FQNEAQ (reference sequence).

This chain uses TRBV5-1 with TRBJ2-5, with D possibly called TRBD1 or TRBD2 (5 bases each). The CDR3 spans 14 residues. Germline V lookup: CDR1 SGHRS, CDR2 YFSETQ. Trimming took off 4 bases at V and 5 bases at J, with 15 bases between the two ends. The CDR3 region has the DNA TGCGCCAGCAGCCGAATGGGGGAGCAGGAGACCCAGTACTTC. Its protein is CASSRMGEQETQYF.

The rearrangement joins TRBV2 to TRBJ2-5; 7 bases agree with TRBD1. Germline loops: CDR1 SNHLY, CDR2 FYNNEI. CDR3 length equals 15 residues. V lost 3 bases, J lost 5 bases, and 9 bases stayed unmatched. CDR3 protein: CASSELGGATETQYF. Here the CDR3 DNA reads TGTGCCAGCAGTGAGTTAGGGGGCGCAACGGAGACCCAGTACTTC.

A few counts support this clone. The genes are TRBV27 and TRBJ1-5; D unclear. The CDR3 is 18 residues long. From germline, CDR1 is MNHEY and CDR2 SMNVEV (reference sequence). V dropped 9 bases and J dropped 2 bases, with 26 bases sitting between them. CDR3 sequence reads: CASPVGRNTRGGNQPQHF. DNA for the CDR3: TGTGCCAGTCCCGTAGGACGGAATACCAGAGGTGGCAATCAGCCCCAGCATTTT.